This T cell receptor (beta chain) was sequenced during a study of cytomegalovirus exposure and HLA in healthy donors. Whole-study results and caveats: When the data were analyzed later, several of the most significant clusters appeared to be linked to common viral pathogens.

PCR primers comprised 60 Vbeta and 13 Jbeta primers. The table came from immunoSEQ multiplex PCR; TCRdb's copy has only in-frame clones and leaves some out. The sample table sets out 100,000 to 150,000 clones. The CDR3 totals 12 residues. About this clone itself: Its antigen is not identified.

The sequence was obtained from a man between 40 and 49 years old in good health and CMV-seronegative. The sample taken for sequencing was PBMCs. The chain employs TRBV1 and TRBJ2-5; the table's D call, TRBD1, was not checked against the DNA. TRBV1 is deemed a pseudogene. The DNA for the CDR3 is TGCACCAGCAGCCGGGCACAAGAGACCCAGTACTTC. It specifies CTSSRAQETQYF.